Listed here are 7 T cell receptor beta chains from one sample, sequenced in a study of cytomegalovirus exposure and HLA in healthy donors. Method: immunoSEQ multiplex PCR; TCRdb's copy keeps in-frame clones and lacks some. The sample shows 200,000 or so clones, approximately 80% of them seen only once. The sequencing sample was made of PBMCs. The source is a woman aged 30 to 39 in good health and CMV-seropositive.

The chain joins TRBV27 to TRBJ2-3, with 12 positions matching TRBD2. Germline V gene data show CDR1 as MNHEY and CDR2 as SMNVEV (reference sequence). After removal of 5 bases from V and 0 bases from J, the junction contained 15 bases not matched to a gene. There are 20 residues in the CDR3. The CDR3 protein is CASSALTSGRVSTSTDTQYF. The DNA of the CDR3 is TGTGCCAGCAGTGCGTTGACTAGCGGGAGAGTGTCCACTAGCACAGATACGCAGTATTTT.

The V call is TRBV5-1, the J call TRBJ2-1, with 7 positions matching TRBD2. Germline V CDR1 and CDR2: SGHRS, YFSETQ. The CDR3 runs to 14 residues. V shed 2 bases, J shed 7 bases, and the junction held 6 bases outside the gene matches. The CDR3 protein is CASSFGGSGNEQFF. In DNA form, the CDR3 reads TGCGCCAGCAGCTTCGGCGGGAGTGGGAATGAGCAGTTCTTC.

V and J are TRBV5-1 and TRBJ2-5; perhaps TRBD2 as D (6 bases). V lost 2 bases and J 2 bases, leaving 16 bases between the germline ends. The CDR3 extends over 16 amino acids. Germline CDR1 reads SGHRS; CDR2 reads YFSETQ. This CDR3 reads CASSFNGRAVQETQYF. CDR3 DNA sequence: TGCGCCAGCAGCTTTAACGGGAGAGCTGTTCAAGAGACCCAGTACTTC.

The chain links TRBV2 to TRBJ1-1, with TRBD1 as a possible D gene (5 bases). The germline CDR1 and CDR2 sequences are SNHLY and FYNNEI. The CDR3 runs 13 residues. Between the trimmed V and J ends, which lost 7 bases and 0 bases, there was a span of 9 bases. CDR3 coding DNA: TGTGCCAGCATTTGGGGGGTGAACACTGAAGCTTTCTTT. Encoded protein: CASIWGVNTEAFF.

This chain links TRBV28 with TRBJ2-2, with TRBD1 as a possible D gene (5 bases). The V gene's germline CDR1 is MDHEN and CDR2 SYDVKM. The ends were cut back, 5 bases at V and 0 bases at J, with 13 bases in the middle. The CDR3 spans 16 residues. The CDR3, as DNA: TGTGCCAGCAGTCCCCCGACAGAAACGAACACCGGGGAGCTGTTTTTT. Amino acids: CASSPPTETNTGELFF.

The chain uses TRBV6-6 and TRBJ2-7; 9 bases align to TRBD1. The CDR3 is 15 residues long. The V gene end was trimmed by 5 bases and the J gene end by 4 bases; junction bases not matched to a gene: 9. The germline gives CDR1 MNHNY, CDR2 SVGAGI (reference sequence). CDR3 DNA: TGTGCCAGCAGTGTGGGACAGGGCCCCTCATACGAGCAGTACTTC. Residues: CASSVGQGPSYEQYF.

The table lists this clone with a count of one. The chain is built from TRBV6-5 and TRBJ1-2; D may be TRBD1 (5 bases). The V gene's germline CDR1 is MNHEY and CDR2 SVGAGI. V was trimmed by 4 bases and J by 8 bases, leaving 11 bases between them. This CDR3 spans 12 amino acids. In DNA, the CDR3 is TGTGCCAGCAGTTCAGAAGGGGTGGGCTACACCTTC. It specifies CASSSEGVGYTF.